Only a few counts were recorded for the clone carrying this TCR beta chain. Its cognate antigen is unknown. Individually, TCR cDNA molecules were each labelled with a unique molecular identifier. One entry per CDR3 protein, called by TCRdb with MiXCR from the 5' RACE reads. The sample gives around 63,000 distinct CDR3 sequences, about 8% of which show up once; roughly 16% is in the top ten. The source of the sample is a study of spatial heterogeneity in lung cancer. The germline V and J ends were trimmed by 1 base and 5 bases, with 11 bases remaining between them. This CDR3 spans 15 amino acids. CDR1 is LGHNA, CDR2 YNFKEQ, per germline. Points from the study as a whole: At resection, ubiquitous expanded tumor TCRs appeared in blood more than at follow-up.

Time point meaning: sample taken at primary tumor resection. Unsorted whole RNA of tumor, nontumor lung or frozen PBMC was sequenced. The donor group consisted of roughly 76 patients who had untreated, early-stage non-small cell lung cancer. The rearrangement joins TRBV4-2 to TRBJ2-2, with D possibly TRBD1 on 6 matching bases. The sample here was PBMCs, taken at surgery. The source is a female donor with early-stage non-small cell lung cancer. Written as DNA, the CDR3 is TGTGCCAGCAGCCAAGCCGTTCAGGGGACCGGGGAGCTGTTTTTT. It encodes CASSQAVQGTGELFF.